This paragraph reports one T cell receptor (beta chain). Authors' data handling: It was from reference gene primer amplification that nucleated cell counts were estimated. Data came from immunoSEQ multiplex PCR; TCRdb stores just in-frame clones and leaves some out. The V and J calls and clone size come from that table; D and trimming were worked out from the DNA. This table holds around 300,000 clones, about nine tenths found once. This record comes from a study of blood T cell repertoires in COVID-19. In the study overall: The analysed material was cDNA or gDNA that came from T cells, B-cell-depleted T cells, or PBMCs.

In germline, CDR1 is SGHAT, CDR2 FQNNGV. The CDR3 contains 12 residues. The V and J ends lost 5 bases and 6 bases respectively, with 11 bases between them. This TCR was sampled from a woman aged 25 to 45 with active or convalescent COVID-19. The sequenced sample was peripheral blood. This chain uses TRBV11-2 with TRBJ2-7; tentative D call: TRBD1 (8 bases). CDR3 amino acids: CASSTGGGEQYF. As DNA, the CDR3 is TGTGCCAGCAGCACAGGGGGGGGCGAGCAGTACTTC.